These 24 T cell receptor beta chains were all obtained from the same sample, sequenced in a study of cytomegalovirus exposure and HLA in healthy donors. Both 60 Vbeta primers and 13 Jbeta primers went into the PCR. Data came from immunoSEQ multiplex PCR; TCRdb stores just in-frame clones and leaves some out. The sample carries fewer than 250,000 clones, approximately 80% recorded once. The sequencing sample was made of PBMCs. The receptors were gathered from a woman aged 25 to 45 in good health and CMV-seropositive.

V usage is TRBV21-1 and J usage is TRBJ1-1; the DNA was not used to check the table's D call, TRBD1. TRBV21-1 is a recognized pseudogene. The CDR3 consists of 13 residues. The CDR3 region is CASSNLGATEAFF. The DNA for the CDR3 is TGTGCCAGCAGCAATCTTGGGGCTACTGAAGCTTTCTTT.

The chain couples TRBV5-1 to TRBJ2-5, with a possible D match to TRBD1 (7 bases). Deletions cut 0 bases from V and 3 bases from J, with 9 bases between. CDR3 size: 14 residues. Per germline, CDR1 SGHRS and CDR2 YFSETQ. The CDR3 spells CASSLVRGEETQYF. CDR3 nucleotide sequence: TGCGCCAGCAGCTTGGTCAGGGGGGAAGAGACCCAGTACTTC.

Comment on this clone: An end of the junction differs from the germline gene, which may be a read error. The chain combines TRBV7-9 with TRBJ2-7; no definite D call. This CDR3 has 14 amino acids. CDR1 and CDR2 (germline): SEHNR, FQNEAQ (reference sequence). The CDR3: CSSSLLAESYEQYF. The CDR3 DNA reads TGTTCCAGCAGCTTATTGGCAGAATCCTACGAGCAGTACTTC.

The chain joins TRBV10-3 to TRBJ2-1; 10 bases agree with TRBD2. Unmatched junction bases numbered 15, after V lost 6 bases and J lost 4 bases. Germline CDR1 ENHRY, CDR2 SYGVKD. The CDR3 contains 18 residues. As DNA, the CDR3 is TGTGCCATCAGCACGACAGGGGTGGGGACTAGCGTATACAATGAGCAGTTCTTC. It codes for CAISTTGVGTSVYNEQFF.

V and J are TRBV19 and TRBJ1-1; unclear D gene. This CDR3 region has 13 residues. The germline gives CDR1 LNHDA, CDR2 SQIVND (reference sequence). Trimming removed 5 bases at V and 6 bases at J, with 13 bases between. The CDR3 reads CASSPDGRAEAFF. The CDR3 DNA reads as TGTGCCAGTAGTCCCGACGGGAGGGCTGAAGCTTTCTTT.

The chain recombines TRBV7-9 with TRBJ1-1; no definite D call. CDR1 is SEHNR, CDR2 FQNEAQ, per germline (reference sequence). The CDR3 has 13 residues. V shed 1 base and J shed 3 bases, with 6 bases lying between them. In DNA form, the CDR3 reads TGTGCCAGCAGCTTAGAGCCGGACACTGAAGCTTTCTTT. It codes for CASSLEPDTEAFF.

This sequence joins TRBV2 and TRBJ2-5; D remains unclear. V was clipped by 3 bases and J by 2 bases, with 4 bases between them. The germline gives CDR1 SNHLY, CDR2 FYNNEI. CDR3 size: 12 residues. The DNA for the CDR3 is TGTGCCAGCAGTGACAGACAAGAGACCCAGTACTTC. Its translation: CASSDRQETQYF. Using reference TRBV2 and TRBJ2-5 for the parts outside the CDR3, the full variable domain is EPEVTQTPSHQVTQMGQEVILRCVPISNHLYFYWYRQILGQKVEFLVSFYNNEISEKSEIFDDQFSVERPDGSNFTLKIRSTKLEDSAMYFCASSDRQETQYFGPGTRLLVL.

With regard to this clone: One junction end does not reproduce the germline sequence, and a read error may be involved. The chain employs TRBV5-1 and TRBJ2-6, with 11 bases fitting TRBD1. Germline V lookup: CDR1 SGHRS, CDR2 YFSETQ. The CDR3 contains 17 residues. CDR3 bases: TGCGCCAGCAGCTGGGACAGGGGGTTGTCAGGGGCCAACGGCCTGACTTTC. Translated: CASSWDRGLSGANGLTF.

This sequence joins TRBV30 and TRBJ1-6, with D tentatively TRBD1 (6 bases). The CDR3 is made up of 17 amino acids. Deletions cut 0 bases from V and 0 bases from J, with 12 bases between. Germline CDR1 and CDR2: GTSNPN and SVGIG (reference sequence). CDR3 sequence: CAWSVEGDYSYNSPLHF. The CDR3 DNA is TGTGCCTGGAGTGTAGAGGGGGATTACTCCTATAATTCACCCCTCCACTTT.

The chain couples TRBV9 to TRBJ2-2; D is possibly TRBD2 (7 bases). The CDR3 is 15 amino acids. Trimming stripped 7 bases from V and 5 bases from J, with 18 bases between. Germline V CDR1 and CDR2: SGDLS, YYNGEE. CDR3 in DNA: TGTGCCAGCGGAACGGAGGGGGGGGGTACCGGGGAGCTGTTTTTT. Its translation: CASGTEGGGTGELFF.

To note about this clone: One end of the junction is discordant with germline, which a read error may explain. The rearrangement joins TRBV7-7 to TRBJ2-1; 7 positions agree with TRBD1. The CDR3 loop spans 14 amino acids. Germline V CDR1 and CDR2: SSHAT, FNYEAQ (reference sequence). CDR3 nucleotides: TGTGCTAGCAGCCGTGAGGGGGCAAGGAATGAGCAGTTCTTC. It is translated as CASSREGARNEQFF.

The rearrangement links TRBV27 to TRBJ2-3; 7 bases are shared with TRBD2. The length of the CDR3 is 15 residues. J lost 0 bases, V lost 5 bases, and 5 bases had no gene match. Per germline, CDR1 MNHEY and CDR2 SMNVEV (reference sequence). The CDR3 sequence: CASSPSSGSTDTQYF. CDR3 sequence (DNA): TGTGCCAGCAGTCCTTCTAGCGGAAGCACAGATACGCAGTATTTT.

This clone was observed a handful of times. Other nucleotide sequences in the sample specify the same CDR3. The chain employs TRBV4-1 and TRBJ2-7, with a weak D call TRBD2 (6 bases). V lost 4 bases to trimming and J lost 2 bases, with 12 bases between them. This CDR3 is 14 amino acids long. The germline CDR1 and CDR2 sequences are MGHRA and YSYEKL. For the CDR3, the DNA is TGCGCCAGCAGCCCGGGAACGGGGGCCTACGAGCAGTACTTC. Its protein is CASSPGTGAYEQYF.

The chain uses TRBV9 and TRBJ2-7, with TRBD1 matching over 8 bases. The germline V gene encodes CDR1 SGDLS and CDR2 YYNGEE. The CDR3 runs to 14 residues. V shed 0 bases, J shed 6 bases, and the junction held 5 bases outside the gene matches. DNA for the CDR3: TGTGCCAGCAGCGTAGCGGGACAGGAGGGCGAGCAGTACTTC. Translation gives CASSVAGQEGEQYF.

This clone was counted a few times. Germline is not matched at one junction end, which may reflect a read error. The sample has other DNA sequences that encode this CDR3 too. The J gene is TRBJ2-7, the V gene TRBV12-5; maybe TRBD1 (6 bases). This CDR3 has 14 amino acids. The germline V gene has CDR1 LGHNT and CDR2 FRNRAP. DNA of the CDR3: TGTGCTAGTGGCTTGGGAGAGGGGGTTTACGAGCAGTACTTC. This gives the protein CASGLGEGVYEQYF.

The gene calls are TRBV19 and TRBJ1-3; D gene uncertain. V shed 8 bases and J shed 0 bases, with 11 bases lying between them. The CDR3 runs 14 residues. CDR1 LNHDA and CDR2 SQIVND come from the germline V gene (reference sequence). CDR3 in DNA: TGTGCCAGTGCAACGACGGGCTCTGGAAACACCATATATTTT. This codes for CASATTGSGNTIYF.

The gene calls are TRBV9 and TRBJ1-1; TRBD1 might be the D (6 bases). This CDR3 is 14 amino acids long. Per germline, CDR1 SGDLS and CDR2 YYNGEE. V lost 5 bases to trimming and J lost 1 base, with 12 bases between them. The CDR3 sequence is CASRSGDRNTEAFF. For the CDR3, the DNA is TGTGCCAGCAGGTCAGGGGATCGGAACACTGAAGCTTTCTTT.

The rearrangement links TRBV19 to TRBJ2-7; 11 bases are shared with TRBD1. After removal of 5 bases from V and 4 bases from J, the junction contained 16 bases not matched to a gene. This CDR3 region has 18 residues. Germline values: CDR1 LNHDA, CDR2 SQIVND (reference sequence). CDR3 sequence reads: CASSPAGSDRGRRYEQYF. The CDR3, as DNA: TGTGCCAGTAGTCCGGCTGGCTCGGACAGGGGGCGCAGGTACGAGCAGTACTTC. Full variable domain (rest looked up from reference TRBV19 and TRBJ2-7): DGGITQSPKYLFRKEGQNVTLSCEQNLNHDAMYWYRQDPGQGLRLIYYSQIVNDFQKGDIAEGYSVSREKKESFPLTVTSAQKNPTAFYLCASSPAGSDRGRRYEQYFGPGTRLTVT.

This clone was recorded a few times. This chain's CDR3 is CASSYGRVNTEAFF. CDR3 bases: TGTGCCAGCAGTTATGGCAGGGTAAACACTGAAGCTTTCTTT. The chain employs TRBV6-5 and TRBJ1-1; D is perhaps TRBD1 (5 bases). The germline V and J ends were trimmed by 3 bases and 2 bases, with 10 bases remaining between them. Per germline, CDR1 MNHEY and CDR2 SVGAGI. The CDR3 covers 14 residues.

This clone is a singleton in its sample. The CDR3 protein is CASRQGWNSPLHF. CDR3 sequence (DNA): TGTGCCAGCAGACAGGGATGGAATTCACCCCTCCACTTT. J is TRBJ1-6 and V is TRBV25-1; TRBD1 is a possible D gene (6 bases). CDR3 length: 13 amino acids. Trimming took 6 bases from V and 7 from J, leaving 10 bases between them. The germline V gene has CDR1 MGHDK and CDR2 SYGVNS.

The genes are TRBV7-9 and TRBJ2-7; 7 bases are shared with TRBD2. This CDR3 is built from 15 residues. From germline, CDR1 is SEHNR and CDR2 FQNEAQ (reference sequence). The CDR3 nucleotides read TGTGCTACTTCTCTAGGAGCGGGAAGTGGCTACGAGCAGTACTTC. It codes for CATSLGAGSGYEQYF.

CDR3 sequence (DNA): TGCGCCAGCAGCCAAGAGGTCGCGGCTAGCTCCTACAATGAGCAGTTCTTC. This encodes CASSQEVAASSYNEQFF. This chain joins TRBV4-3 and TRBJ2-1; D is undetermined. Trimming cost V 0 bases and J 0 bases, with 12 bases left between them. The germline V gene encodes CDR1 LGHNA and CDR2 YSLEER. The CDR3 sequence is 17 residues long.

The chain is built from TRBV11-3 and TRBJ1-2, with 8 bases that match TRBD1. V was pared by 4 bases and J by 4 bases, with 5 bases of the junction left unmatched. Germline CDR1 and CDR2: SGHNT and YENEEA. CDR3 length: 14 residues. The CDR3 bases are TGTGCCAGCAGCTATGGACAGGGCACCTATGGCTACACCTTC. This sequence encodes CASSYGQGTYGYTF.

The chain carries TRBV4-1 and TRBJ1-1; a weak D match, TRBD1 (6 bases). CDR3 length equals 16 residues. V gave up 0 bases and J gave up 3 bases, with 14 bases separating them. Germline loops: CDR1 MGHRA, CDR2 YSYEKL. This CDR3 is CASSQDPSRGYTEAFF. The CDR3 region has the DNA TGCGCCAGCAGCCAAGACCCCTCCAGGGGTTACACTGAAGCTTTCTTT.